Listed here are 9 T cell receptor beta chains from one sample, sequenced in a study of T cells in tumors after PD-1 blockade. Here immunoSEQ multiplex PCR was the method, and the copy in TCRdb shows in-frame clones only, minus some. In the table there are tens of thousands of clones, more than 65% of which are singletons. The source material was PBMCs, sampled before anti-PD-1 treatment. Receptor source: a human donor with basal cell carcinoma.

The chain links TRBV6-1 to TRBJ2-7, with 7 bases lining up with TRBD2. In germline, CDR1 is MNHNS, CDR2 SASEGT. There are 16 residues in the CDR3. The junction had 11 bases not matched to a gene; V was cut back by 3 bases and J by 3 bases. The CDR3 protein is CASSERREISGYEQYF. The CDR3 coding sequence is TGTGCCAGCAGTGAGAGGCGGGAGATCTCCGGCTACGAGCAGTACTTC.

J is TRBJ2-3 and V is TRBV6-4; D unresolved. The CDR3 runs to 13 residues. Trimming shortened V by 4 bases and J by 2 bases, and 7 bases separated the two germline ends. Germline values: CDR1 MRHNA, CDR2 SNTAGT. CDR3 amino acids: CASSVLITDTQYF. The CDR3 DNA is TGTGCCAGCAGTGTACTGATCACAGATACGCAGTATTTT.

This rearrangement joins TRBV28 to TRBJ1-5; D unclear. The V end lost 3 bases, the J end lost 2 bases, and 5 bases lay between the germline ends. CDR1 and CDR2 from the germline V gene are MDHEN and SYDVKM. The CDR3 runs to 13 residues. This CDR3 reads CASSFRRNQPQHF. CDR3 nucleotides: TGTGCCAGCAGTTTTCGGCGCAATCAGCCCCAGCATTTT.

This rearrangement joins TRBV10-3 to TRBJ1-2; D gene uncertain. V lost 2 bases and J lost 0, with 10 bases in between. The CDR3 has 15 residues. Per the germline V gene, CDR1 is ENHRY and CDR2 is SYGVKD. The CDR3 loop is CAISEGNSANYGYTF. CDR3 coding DNA: TGTGCCATCAGTGAGGGGAACAGTGCTAACTATGGCTACACCTTC.

V is TRBV5-5 and J is TRBJ2-3; 7 bases are shared with TRBD1. This CDR3 region has 14 residues. The ends lost 1 base at V and 5 bases at J; junction bases unmatched: 4. Germline loops: CDR1 SGHKS, CDR2 YYEKEE (reference sequence). The CDR3 region is CASSLRTGLDTQYF. The CDR3 DNA is TGTGCCAGCAGCTTGAGGACAGGACTAGATACGCAGTATTTT.

V usage is TRBV11-1 and J usage is TRBJ2-5; perhaps TRBD2 as D (6 bases). Per germline, CDR1 SGHAT and CDR2 FQDESV (reference sequence). The length of the CDR3 is 15 residues. The germline V and J ends were trimmed by 5 bases and 5 bases, with 18 bases remaining between them. The CDR3 here is CASSHIGGETETQYF. The CDR3 bases are TGTGCCAGCAGCCATATCGGAGGGGAAACTGAGACCCAGTACTTC.

This clone appeared a few times. The rearrangement joins TRBV9 to TRBJ1-6; weak D call: TRBD1 (6 bases). This CDR3 is built from 14 residues. V was clipped by 4 bases and J by 8 bases, with 13 bases between them. CDR1 and CDR2 from the germline V gene are SGDLS and YYNGEE. CDR3 protein: CASSPGAGDSPLHF. In DNA, the CDR3 is TGTGCCAGCAGCCCAGGGGCAGGGGATTCACCCCTCCACTTT.

The V gene is TRBV6-1, the J gene TRBJ1-2, with 8 nucleotides matching TRBD1. This CDR3 has 15 residues. The junction had 9 bases not matched to a gene; V was cut back by 3 bases and J by 6 bases. Germline assignment: CDR1 MNHNS and CDR2 SASEGT. CDR3 sequence (DNA): TGTGCCAGCAGTGAGTCGGCAGGGGGCGCGGATGGCTACACCTTC. Translation: CASSESAGGADGYTF.

This clone has just one count. This chain links TRBV28 with TRBJ1-2; unclear D gene. The CDR3 has 13 residues. Between the trimmed V and J ends, which lost 2 bases and 0 bases, there was a span of 4 bases. The germline V gene has CDR1 MDHEN and CDR2 SYDVKM. The CDR3 region has the DNA TGTGCCAGCAGTTTAAGGGCTAACTATGGCTACACCTTC. The encoded protein is CASSLRANYGYTF.